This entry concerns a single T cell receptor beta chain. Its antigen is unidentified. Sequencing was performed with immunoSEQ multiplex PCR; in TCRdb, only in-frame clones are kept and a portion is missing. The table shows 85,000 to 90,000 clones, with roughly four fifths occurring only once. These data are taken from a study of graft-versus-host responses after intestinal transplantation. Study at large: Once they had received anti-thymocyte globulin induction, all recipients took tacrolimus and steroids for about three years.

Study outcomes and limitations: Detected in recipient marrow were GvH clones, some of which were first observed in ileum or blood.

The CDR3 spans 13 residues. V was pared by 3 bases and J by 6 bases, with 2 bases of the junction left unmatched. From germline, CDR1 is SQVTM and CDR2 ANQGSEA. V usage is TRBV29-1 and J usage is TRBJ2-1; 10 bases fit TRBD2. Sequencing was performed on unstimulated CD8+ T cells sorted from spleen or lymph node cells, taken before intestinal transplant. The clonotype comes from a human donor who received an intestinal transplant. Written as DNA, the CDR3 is TGCAGCGTTGAGGGACTAGCGAGCAATGAGCAGTTCTTC. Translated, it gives CSVEGLASNEQFF.